This TCR beta chain is drawn from a study of cytomegalovirus exposure and HLA in healthy donors (dated by TCRdb to about 2017). Some background on the complete study: A later analysis indicated that the 130 or so validation repertoires were generated on the platform also employed for the approximately 690 repertoires of the first cohort. Besides the first cohort of around 700 subjects, a separate validation cohort made up of roughly 120 different subjects was used. The study combined high-throughput TCR immunosequencing, statistical association of individual TCRs with disease status, and machine learning to predict cytomegalovirus infection status. The study was designed to test whether signatures of past pathogen exposure could be identified by cataloging public T cell receptors. Summary of the overall study and its limitations: The study gave a list of under 200 TCR beta chains associated with cytomegalovirus. The classifier was reported to diagnose cytomegalovirus status with high specificity and sensitivity in both the original cohort and the validation cohort. The authors suggested that the approach could potentially be generalized to other disease states and immunological phenotypes. All 120 or so repertoires were used to score co-occurrence in the validation cohort in a later analysis, because that analysis had no HLA typing for the cohort. In vitro tests confirmed that a few of the cytomegalovirus-associated TCR beta chains recognize cytomegalovirus antigens. While some public TCRs were present in many individuals, most TCR sequences turned up only very rarely across donors. A later analysis found that TCRs clustered in the first cohort also tended to co-occur in the 100 to 150 validation repertoires, with more than 90% of cluster scores above 0.

About this clone: What this receptor recognizes is not known. No clone much larger than this one lies a single base away; base qualities are absent.

Donors formed part of the validation cohort, which comprised 120 subjects and was distinct from the first cohort of 666 subjects. The protocol used for the library was the immunoSEQ multiplex PCR assay. Per the original workflow: To diagnose cytomegalovirus status from the catalog of TCR beta chain sequences, a statistical classification framework was built. What TCRdb holds here is the immuneACCESS table cut down to in-frame rearrangements. Part of the clones is not present; checked against another copy, under half of the missing clones reflect an unresolved V gene, and the others are unexplained. V, J and clone size are taken as reported in that table, and D and trimming were inferred from the DNA itself. This sample comprises 89,000 or so clones, about 93% of them detected only once. The ten largest make up 1.1% of the sample. V and J lose 0 bases and 5 bases, and a span of 7 bases separates them. CDR1 SGDLS and CDR2 YYNGEE are derived from the germline V gene. The CDR3 numbers 13 residues from cysteine through phenylalanine. The sequence is cut down to CDR3 DNA, 39 bases in frame from base 1.

The specimen was PBMCs. The receptor was derived from a woman in her 30s in good health and CMV-seropositive. The chain is encoded by TRBV9 joined to TRBJ2-3; no D segment can be confidently identified. The CDR3 protein: CASSVDSLDTQYF. Read as DNA, the sequence is TGTGCCAGCAGCGTAGATAGCTTAGATACGCAGTATTTT.